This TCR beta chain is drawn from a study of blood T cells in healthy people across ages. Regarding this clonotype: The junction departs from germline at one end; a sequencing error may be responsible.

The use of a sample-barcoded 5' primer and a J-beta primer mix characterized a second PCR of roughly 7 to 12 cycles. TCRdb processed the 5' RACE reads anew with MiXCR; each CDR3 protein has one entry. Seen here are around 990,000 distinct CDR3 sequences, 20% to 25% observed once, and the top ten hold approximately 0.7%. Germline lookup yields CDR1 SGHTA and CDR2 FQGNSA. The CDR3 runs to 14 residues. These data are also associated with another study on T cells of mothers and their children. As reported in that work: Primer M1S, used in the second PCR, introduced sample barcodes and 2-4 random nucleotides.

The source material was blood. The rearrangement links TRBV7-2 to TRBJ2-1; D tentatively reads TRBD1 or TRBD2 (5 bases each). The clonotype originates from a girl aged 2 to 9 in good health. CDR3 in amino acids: CAIGVENSENEQFF. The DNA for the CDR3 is TGTGCCATAGGGGTAGAGAATAGCGAGAATGAACAGTTCTTC.